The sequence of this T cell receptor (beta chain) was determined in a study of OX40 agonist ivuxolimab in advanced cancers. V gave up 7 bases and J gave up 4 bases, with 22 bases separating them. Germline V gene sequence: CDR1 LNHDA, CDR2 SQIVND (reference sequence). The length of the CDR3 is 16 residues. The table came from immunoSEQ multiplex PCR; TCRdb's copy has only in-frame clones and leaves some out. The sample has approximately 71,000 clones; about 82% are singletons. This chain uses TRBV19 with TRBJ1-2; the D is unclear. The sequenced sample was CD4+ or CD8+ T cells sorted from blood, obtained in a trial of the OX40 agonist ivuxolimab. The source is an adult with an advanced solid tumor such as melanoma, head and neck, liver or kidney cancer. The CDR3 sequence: CASTKLGGFVGYGYTF. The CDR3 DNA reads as TGTGCCAGTACCAAACTTGGAGGGTTTGTCGGCTATGGCTACACCTTC.